A selection of T cell receptor beta chains follows, all from one sample in a study of cytomegalovirus exposure and HLA in healthy donors. Method: immunoSEQ multiplex PCR; TCRdb's copy keeps in-frame clones and lacks some. This sample has tens of thousands of clones, with around 69% found just once. Source material: PBMCs. All receptors derive from a woman aged 25 to 45 in good health and CMV-seropositive. Both conserved end residues are part of each CDR3. D genes are given only for firm matches. Expanded clones are given a class, and other clones once, few, many or no size at all.

>TRBV18|TRBJ2-1|NA|NA
CASSPRMGGSYNEQFF
TGTGCCAGCTCACCCCGAATGGGGGGCTCCTACAATGAGCAGTTCTTC
>TRBV29-1|TRBJ1-2|NA|TRBD1
CSGGDRGIGYTF
TGCAGCGGTGGGGACAGGGGTATCGGCTACACCTTC
>TRBV2|TRBJ1-2|NA|NA
CASSEPGARGYTF
TGTGCCAGCAGTGAGCCAGGGGCCCGTGGCTACACCTTC
>TRBV27|TRBJ2-1|NA|TRBD1
CASTDLGQAYNEQFF
TGTGCCAGCACCGACTTAGGACAGGCCTACAATGAGCAGTTCTTC
>TRBV5-4|TRBJ2-1|NA|TRBD2
CASSPRLAGGADEQFF
TGTGCCAGCAGCCCCCGACTAGCGGGAGGAGCAGATGAGCAGTTCTTC
>TRBV6-1|TRBJ2-4|NA|TRBD1
CASSEDWTGGKYF
TGTGCCAGCAGTGAAGACTGGACAGGGGGCAAGTACTTC
>TRBV2|TRBJ2-3|once|NA
CASSVDSRNTQYF
TGTGCCAGCAGTGTGGACAGTCGGAATACGCAGTATTTT
>TRBV4-1|TRBJ1-1|NA|NA
CASSQGSTTEAFF
TGCGCCAGCAGCCAGGGGAGTACCACTGAAGCTTTCTTT
>TRBV7-8|TRBJ2-1|NA|NA
CASIPSTGSNNEQFF
TGTGCCAGCATCCCCTCCACAGGGTCCAACAATGAGCAGTTCTTC
>TRBV27|TRBJ1-2|once|NA
CASSLSGTPVGYTF
TGTGCCAGCAGTTTATCTGGGACACCTGTCGGCTACACCTTC
>TRBV6-6|TRBJ2-7|NA|TRBD2
CASRETSGDSYEQYF
TGTGCCAGCAGAGAGACTAGCGGGGACTCCTACGAGCAGTACTTC
>TRBV30|TRBJ1-1|few|NA
CAWRPGGHTEAFF
TGTGCCTGGCGCCCGGGGGGACACACTGAAGCTTTCTTT
>TRBV5-1|TRBJ2-5|few|NA
CASSLYTGPETQYF
TGCGCCAGCAGCTTGTATACGGGTCCAGAGACCCAGTACTTC